The clone carrying this T cell receptor beta chain was seen only once. The source of the sample is a study of identical twins. Germline loops: CDR1 DFQATT, CDR2 SNEGSKA (reference sequence). The CDR3 loop spans 12 amino acids. V lost 6 bases to trimming and J lost 6 bases, with 15 bases between them. MiXCR, applied by TCRdb to the 5' RACE reads, yields one record per CDR3 protein. The sample lists hundreds of thousands of distinct CDR3 sequences; 20% to 25% were seen once. A further study also used this sample, focusing on T cells expressing NK-cell markers. This second study says: Researchers got TCR beta repertoires out of sorted CD3+CD56+NKG2C+, CD3+CD56+NKG2C- and CD3+CD56-NKG2C+ T cells.

The receptor comes from a woman in her late teens or twenties in good health. The material sequenced was CD4+ T cells sorted from blood. The rearrangement uses TRBV20-1 and TRBJ2-7; perhaps TRBD2 as D (6 bases). The CDR3 reads CSATQRASEQYF. In DNA form, the CDR3 reads TGCAGTGCGACTCAGCGGGCGAGCGAGCAGTACTTC.